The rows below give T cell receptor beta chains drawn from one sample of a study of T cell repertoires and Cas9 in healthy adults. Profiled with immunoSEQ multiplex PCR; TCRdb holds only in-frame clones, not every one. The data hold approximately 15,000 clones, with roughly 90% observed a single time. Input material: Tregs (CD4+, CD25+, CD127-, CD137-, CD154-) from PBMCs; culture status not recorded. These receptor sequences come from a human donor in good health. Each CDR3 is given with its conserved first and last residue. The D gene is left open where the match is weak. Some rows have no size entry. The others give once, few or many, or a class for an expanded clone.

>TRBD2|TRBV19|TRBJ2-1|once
CASSIWGLAGGPVSYNEQFF
TGTGCCAGTAGTATCTGGGGACTAGCGGGGGGGCCAGTTTCCTACAATGAGCAGTTCTTC
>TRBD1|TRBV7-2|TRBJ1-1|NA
CASSAQGARTEAFF
TGTGCCAGCAGCGCGCAGGGGGCGCGGACTGAAGCTTTCTTT
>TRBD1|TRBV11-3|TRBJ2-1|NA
CASSLGQGDLNEQFF
TGTGCCAGCAGCTTGGGACAGGGGGACCTCAATGAGCAGTTCTTC
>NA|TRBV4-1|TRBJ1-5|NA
CASSQVGRGRVNQPQHF
TGCGCCAGCAGCCAAGTCGGGAGGGGCAGGGTCAATCAGCCCCAGCATTTT
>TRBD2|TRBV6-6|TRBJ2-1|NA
CASSRTSTEQFF
TGTGCCAGCAGCCGGACTAGCACAGAGCAGTTCTTC
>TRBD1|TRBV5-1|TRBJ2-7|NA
CASSSSPGTAYEQYF
TGCGCCAGCAGCTCAAGTCCCGGGACAGCCTACGAGCAGTACTTC
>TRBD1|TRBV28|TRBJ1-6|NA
CASSLWGQDNSPLHF
TGTGCCAGCAGTTTATGGGGACAGGATAATTCACCCCTCCACTTT
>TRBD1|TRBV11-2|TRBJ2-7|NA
CASSPHSGTASYEQYF
TGTGCCAGCAGCCCCCATTCCGGGACAGCCTCCTACGAGCAGTACTTC
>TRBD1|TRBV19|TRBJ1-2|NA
CASSIHRDSGYTF
TGTGCCAGTAGTATCCACCGGGACAGTGGCTACACCTTC
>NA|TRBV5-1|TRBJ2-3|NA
CASSLGLSGTDTQYF
TGCGCCAGCAGCTTGGGACTATCAGGCACAGATACGCAGTATTTT
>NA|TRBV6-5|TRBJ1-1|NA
CASRRQNTEAFF
TGTGCCAGCAGGCGACAGAACACTGAAGCTTTCTTT
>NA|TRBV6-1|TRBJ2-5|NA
CASSFLETQYF
TGTGCCAGCAGCTTCCTAGAGACCCAGTACTTC
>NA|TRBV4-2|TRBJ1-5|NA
CASRGGGDQPQHF
TGTGCCAGCAGGGGAGGGGGAGATCAGCCCCAGCATTTT
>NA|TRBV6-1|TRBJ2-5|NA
CASRETGQETQYF
TGTGCCAGCAGAGAGACAGGTCAAGAGACCCAGTACTTC
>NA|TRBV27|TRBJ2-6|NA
CASSLQRSGANVLTF
TGTGCCAGCAGCTTGCAAAGGTCTGGGGCCAACGTCCTGACTTTC
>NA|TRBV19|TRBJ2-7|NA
CASSPGGDPYEQYF
TGTGCCAGTAGCCCAGGGGGGGATCCCTACGAGCAGTACTTC
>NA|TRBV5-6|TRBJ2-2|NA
CASSFIRGTGELFF
TGTGCCAGCAGCTTCATCAGGGGCACCGGGGAGCTGTTTTTT
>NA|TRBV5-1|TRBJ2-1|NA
CASSLGAANEQFF
TGCGCCAGCAGCCTGGGGGCGGCCAATGAGCAGTTCTTC
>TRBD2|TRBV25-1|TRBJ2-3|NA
CASSDFKASGGGRDTQYF
TGTGCCAGCAGTGACTTCAAGGCTAGCGGGGGGGGAAGGGATACGCAGTATTTT
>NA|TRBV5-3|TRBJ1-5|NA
CARSPRGGPQHF
TGTGCCAGAAGCCCTAGGGGTGGGCCCCAGCATTTT
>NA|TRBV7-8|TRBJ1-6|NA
CASSYLNLGTLHF
TGTGCCAGCAGCTACCTTAACTTAGGCACCCTCCACTTT
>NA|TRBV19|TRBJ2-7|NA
CASSMLGRTYEQYF
TGTGCCAGTAGTATGCTGGGCAGGACCTACGAGCAGTACTTC
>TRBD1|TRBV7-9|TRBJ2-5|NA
CASSHDRALQETQYF
TGTGCCAGCAGCCACGACAGGGCGCTCCAAGAGACCCAGTACTTC
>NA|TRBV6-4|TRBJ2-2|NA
CASSPWGSERTGELFF
TGTGCCAGCTCCCCTTGGGGATCAGAGCGCACCGGGGAGCTGTTTTTT
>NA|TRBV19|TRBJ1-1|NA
CASTDRRGNTEAFF
TGTGCCAGTACCGATAGGAGGGGAAACACTGAAGCTTTCTTT
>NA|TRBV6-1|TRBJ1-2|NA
CASSLLGRDRYGYTF
TGTGCCAGCAGCCTTCTGGGCAGGGATCGTTATGGCTACACCTTC
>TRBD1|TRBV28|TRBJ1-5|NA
CASSFTGGGNQPQHF
TGTGCCAGCAGTTTCACAGGGGGCGGCAATCAGCCCCAGCATTTT
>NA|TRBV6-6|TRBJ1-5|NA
CASSTGLDQPQHF
TGTGCCAGCAGTACGGGGCTGGACCAGCCCCAGCATTTT
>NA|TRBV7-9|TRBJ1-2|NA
CATGGRTNYGYTF
TGTGCCACCGGGGGGAGGACTAACTATGGCTACACCTTC
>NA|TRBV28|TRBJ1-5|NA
CASSPRSVPGQPQHF
TGTGCCAGCAGCCCACGGTCAGTGCCGGGTCAGCCCCAGCATTTT
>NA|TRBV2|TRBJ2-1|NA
CASSDSRGYSYNEQFF
TGTGCCAGCAGTGATTCTCGGGGGTACTCCTACAATGAGCAGTTCTTC
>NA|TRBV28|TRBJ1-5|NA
CASSFSQGFAEPQHF
TGTGCCAGCAGTTTCTCACAGGGTTTTGCAGAGCCCCAGCATTTT
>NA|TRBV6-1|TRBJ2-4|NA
CASSVGPRGKNIQYF
TGTGCCAGCAGTGTAGGTCCTAGGGGCAAAAACATTCAGTACTTC
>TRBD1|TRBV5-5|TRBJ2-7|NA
CASSLAGTAYEQYF
TGTGCCAGCAGCTTGGCGGGGACAGCCTACGAGCAGTACTTC
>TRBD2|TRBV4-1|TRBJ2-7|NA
CASSQDLGLAGAPGSYEQYF
TGCGCCAGCAGCCAAGATCTGGGACTAGCGGGGGCCCCGGGATCCTACGAGCAGTACTTC
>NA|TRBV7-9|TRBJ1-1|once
CASSLGVLNTEAFF
TGTGCCAGCAGCTTAGGGGTATTGAACACTGAAGCTTTCTTT
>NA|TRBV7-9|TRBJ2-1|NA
CASSLDKDEQFF
TGTGCCAGCAGCTTAGACAAGGATGAGCAGTTCTTC
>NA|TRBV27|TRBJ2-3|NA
CASSITRSTDTQYF
TGTGCCAGCAGTATAACTAGAAGCACAGATACGCAGTATTTT
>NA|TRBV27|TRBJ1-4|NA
CASKTSGANEKLFF
TGTGCCAGCAAGACGTCGGGGGCTAATGAAAAACTGTTTTTT
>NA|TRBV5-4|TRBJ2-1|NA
CASSLQGSYNEQFF
TGTGCCAGCAGCTTACAGGGTTCCTACAATGAGCAGTTCTTC
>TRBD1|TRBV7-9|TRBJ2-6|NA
CASSSTGGAPGANVLTF
TGTGCCAGCAGCTCCACAGGGGGCGCCCCTGGGGCCAACGTCCTGACTTTC
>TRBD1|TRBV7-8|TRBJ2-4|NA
CASSFDRGINIQYF
TGTGCCAGCAGCTTTGACAGGGGTATTAACATTCAGTACTTC
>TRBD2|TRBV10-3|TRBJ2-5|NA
CAIGAGTMETQYF
TGTGCCATCGGGGCCGGGACTATGGAGACCCAGTACTTC
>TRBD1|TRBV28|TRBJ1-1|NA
CASSRGLAEAFF
TGTGCCAGCAGCAGGGGGCTCGCTGAAGCTTTCTTT
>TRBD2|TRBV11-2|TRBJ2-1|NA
CASSLDRGLAGVRSYNEQFF
TGTGCCAGCAGCTTAGATCGCGGGCTAGCGGGGGTCCGCTCCTACAATGAGCAGTTCTTC
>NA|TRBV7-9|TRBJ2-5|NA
CASSWDTAGETQYF
TGTGCCAGCAGTTGGGACACTGCGGGGGAGACCCAGTACTTC
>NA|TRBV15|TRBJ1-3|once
CATSSETGPGNTIYF
TGTGCCACCAGCAGTGAAACAGGGCCGGGAAACACCATATATTTT
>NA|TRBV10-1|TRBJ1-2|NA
CASSESSGYGYTF
TGCGCCAGCAGTGAGTCGAGTGGCTATGGCTACACCTTC
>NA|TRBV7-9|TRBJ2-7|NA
CASSFGRRPIYEQYF
TGTGCCAGCAGCTTCGGACGTCGGCCCATCTACGAGCAGTACTTC
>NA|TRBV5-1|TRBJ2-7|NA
CASSPVAQLYEQYF
TGCGCCAGCAGCCCGGTGGCACAGCTTTACGAGCAGTACTTC
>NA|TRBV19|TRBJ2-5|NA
CASSIRGMVFVPNQETQYF
TGTGCCAGTAGTATTCGGGGGATGGTTTTCGTACCGAATCAAGAGACCCAGTACTTC
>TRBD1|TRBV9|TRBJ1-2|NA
CASSATTSGGGYTF
TGTGCCAGCAGCGCGACAACTTCAGGGGGCGGCTACACCTTC